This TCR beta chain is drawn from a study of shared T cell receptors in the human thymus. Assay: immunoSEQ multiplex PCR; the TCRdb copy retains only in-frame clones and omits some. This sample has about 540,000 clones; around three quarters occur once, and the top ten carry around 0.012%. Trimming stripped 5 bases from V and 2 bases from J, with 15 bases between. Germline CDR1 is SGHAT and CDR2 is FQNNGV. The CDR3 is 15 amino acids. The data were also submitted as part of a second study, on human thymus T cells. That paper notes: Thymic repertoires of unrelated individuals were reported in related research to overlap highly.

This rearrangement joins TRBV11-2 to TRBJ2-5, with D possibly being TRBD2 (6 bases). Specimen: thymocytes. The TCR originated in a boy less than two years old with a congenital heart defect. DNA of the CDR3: TGTGCCAGCAGCCCCCGGGCGGGGAGGCAAGAGACCCAGTACTTC. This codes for CASSPRAGRQETQYF.